The T cell receptor beta chain described here comes from a study of response to subunit inactivated influenza vaccine. TCRdb recomputed calls from the RT-PCR reads with MiXCR, one row per CDR3 protein. The sample consists of approximately 500,000 distinct CDR3 sequences, approximately 15% of them appearing once. Findings and caveats of the study: Every seasonal influenza vaccination brings in few new T cells, the authors suggested.

Germline V lookup: CDR1 MNHEY, CDR2 SVGAGI. Losses at the gene ends were 0 bases for V and 5 bases for J; bases not matched to a gene: 10. CDR3 length: 19 residues. In its sample, this clonotype was seen a few times. Its antigen is undetermined. The source of this sequence is a middle-aged man who received an inactivated influenza vaccine. The input for sequencing was PBMCs from blood, taken 11 to 12 days after vaccination. The rearrangement joins TRBV6-5 to TRBJ2-3; 14 nucleotides agree with TRBD2. CDR3 DNA: TGTGCCAGCAGTTACTCGAGAGGGACTAGCGGGAGTCCAGGAGATACGCAGTATTTT. This encodes CASSYSRGTSGSPGDTQYF.